This entry describes one TCR beta chain. The antigen this receptor binds is unknown. The sample holds no much larger clone one base away, and base qualities are not on file. The data derive from a study of blood T cell repertoires in COVID-19 (TCRdb year 2020). Turning to the overall study: Samples covering the acute and convalescent phases of COVID-19 were provided by collaborators in the United States, Italy and Spain. The material from the prospective study consisted of cDNA or gDNA derived from T cells, B-cell-depleted T cells, or PBMCs. Subjects who had been exposed to COVID-19, were actively infected with it, or had recovered from it provided the deeply sampled blood TCRbeta repertoires that made up the dataset. The repertoires were released in a freely available public database intended as a resource for research on the immune response to SARS-CoV-2. The samples were drawn from two sources: the first 160 participants of the ongoing ImmuneRACE study, and 1,254 subjects contributed by 6 global collaborators. The sample metadata nearly always contained a de-identified subject ID, COVID-19 status, age in years and sex. Where available, HLA class I and class II types were taken from metadata supplied by the sample provider and were not determined by assay-based typing. What the work shows at the level of the full study, not this receptor alone: The quantity of clinical and demographic metadata differed by source and by participant and was supplied without curation.

One collaborating source in Seattle enrolled patients while the patients were actively infected and followed the patients over time throughout the course of disease. Collaborating institutions collected whole blood in K2EDTA tubes following their own protocols. Collaborator samples were shipped for TCRbeta analysis as frozen whole blood, isolated PBMCs, or DNA extracted from either sample type. The immunoSEQ Assay, a bias-controlled multiplex PCR, was used to amplify TCRbeta CDR3 regions from genomic DNA. The original pipeline was this. Nucleated cell counts per sample were estimated from amplification of reference gene primers within the assay. To quantify the absolute abundance of each unique TCRbeta CDR3 rearrangement, sequence reads were collapsed and filtered. Productive Simpson clonality was computed per sample as the square root of Simpson's diversity index over productive rearrangements. The immuneACCESS repertoire file appears here via TCRdb, limited to in-frame rearrangements. These files lack a portion of the clones; in checked studies, under half of the deficit traces to unresolved V genes, and the cause of the others is not known. V and J calls plus clone size are reproduced from that table; the DNA served to infer D and trimming. The sample data list over 200,000 clones, and 85% to 90% of these were observed just once. About 2.5% of the sample comes from the top ten.

The V end loses 4 bases and the J end loses 7 bases, and a stretch of 13 bases separates them. The CDR3 goes from the cysteine to the phenylalanine over 13 residues. Only the CDR3 region is kept as DNA, spanning 39 bases read in frame from base 1. CDR1 is given as MNHEY and CDR2 as SVGAGI, both from the germline V gene. This TCR was sampled from a man aged 30 to 39 with COVID-19, enrolled during active disease. The sample taken for sequencing was peripheral blood. This chain joins TRBV6-5 to TRBJ1-1; D gene: possibly TRBD1, on 6 matching bases. The nucleotide sequence reads TGTGCCAGCAGTTCATTACAGGGTATTGAAGCTTTCTTT. It translates to CASSSLQGIEAFF.